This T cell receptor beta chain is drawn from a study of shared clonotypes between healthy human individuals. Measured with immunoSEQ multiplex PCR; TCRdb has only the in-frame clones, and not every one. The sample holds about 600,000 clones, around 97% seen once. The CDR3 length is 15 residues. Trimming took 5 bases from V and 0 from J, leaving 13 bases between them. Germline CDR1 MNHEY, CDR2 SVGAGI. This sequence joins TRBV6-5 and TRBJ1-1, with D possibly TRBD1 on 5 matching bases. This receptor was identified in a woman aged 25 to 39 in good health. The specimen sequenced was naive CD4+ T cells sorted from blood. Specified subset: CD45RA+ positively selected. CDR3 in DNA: TGTGCCAGCAGTCCCCAGGGACGGTTGAACACTGAAGCTTTCTTT. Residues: CASSPQGRLNTEAFF.